This TCR beta chain was recorded in a study of early T cells in non-severe SARS-CoV-2 infection. On the study more broadly: Unsorted whole-blood RNA was sequenced in bulk, leaving chains unpaired. Study-level findings and limits: In VDJdb matching, anti-spike CD8 responses were favored while private and CD4 specificities went missing.

The count of this clonotype is one. Antigen: not known. Attachment of unique molecular identifiers to individual cDNA molecules was performed. TCRdb re-called the 5' RACE reads through MiXCR, storing one row per CDR3 protein. The sample consists of around 67,000 distinct CDR3 sequences, under 14% of them appearing once. The source material was whole blood. The clonotype originates from an adult who was a healthcare worker with PCR-confirmed SARS-CoV-2 infection or an uninfected control (not recorded which).

The CDR3: CASSLTVFSGNTIYF. The CDR3 DNA reads TGTGCCAGCAGCTTAACAGTATTCTCTGGAAACACCATATATTTT. The chain couples TRBV5-5 to TRBJ1-3; D gene ambiguous. This CDR3 comprises 15 residues. Per the germline V gene, CDR1 is SGHKS and CDR2 is YYEKEE (reference sequence). The V gene lost 2 bases and the J gene lost 0 bases, with 9 bases spanning the gap. Using reference TRBV5-5 and TRBJ1-3 for the parts outside the CDR3, the full variable domain is DAGVTQSPTHLIKTRGQQVTLRCSPISGHKSVSWYQQVLGQGPQFIFQYYEKEERGRGNFPDRFSARQFPNYSSELNVNALLLGDSALYLCASSLTVFSGNTIYFGEGSWLTVV.